This TCR beta chain was documented in a study of cytomegalovirus exposure and HLA in healthy donors. Study-level information: Sequencing of 150 million to 200 million T cells in an earlier analysis found 100 million to 140 million unique TCR beta sequences.

Primers included in the PCR were 60 Vbeta and 13 Jbeta primers. Produced via immunoSEQ multiplex PCR; TCRdb's table is partial and in-frame only. This table lists some 70,000 clones. Germline V gives CDR1 SNHLY, CDR2 FYNNEI. The CDR3 is made up of 11 amino acids. The V and J ends lost 5 bases and 5 bases respectively, with 6 bases between them. The rearrangement uses TRBV2 and TRBJ1-1; D is ambiguous. This receptor was taken from a female donor in good health and CMV-seropositive. What was sequenced was PBMCs. CDR3 coding DNA: TGTGCCAGCAGTAGCTGGACTGAAGCTTTCTTT. Translated: CASSSWTEAFF.